A single sample gave rise to the 30 T cell receptor beta chains below, sequenced in a study of CD8 T cells in ankylosing spondylitis. TCRdb recomputed calls from the 5' RACE reads with MiXCR, one row per CDR3 protein. The table records around 490,000 distinct CDR3 sequences, roughly 5.3% of them present only once. These receptors are not linked to any known antigen. Findings and limits, study-wide: The study identified a TCR beta motif of fewer than 10 highly homologous variants that appeared characteristic of ankylosing spondylitis blood.

Source material: blood, either unsorted or a sorted T cell fraction (not recorded which). The receptors originated from a male donor with ankylosing spondylitis.

This clonotype was found many times. The chain combines TRBV20-1 with TRBJ2-5; a possible D gene is TRBD1 (6 bases). CDR1 and CDR2 (germline): DFQATT, SNEGSKA (reference sequence). Trimming shortened V by 2 bases and J by 9 bases, and 19 bases separated the two germline ends. This CDR3 is 14 amino acids long. The CDR3: CSARRTASSEAQYF. The CDR3 nucleotides are TGCAGTGCTAGAAGGACAGCCTCTTCCGAGGCCCAGTACTTC.

V and J are TRBV5-1 and TRBJ2-6; no clear D. CDR3 length equals 17 residues. V lost 2 bases and J 0 bases, leaving 12 bases between the germline ends. The germline V gene has CDR1 SGHRS and CDR2 YFSETQ. CDR3: CASSLQPTGSGANVLTF. In DNA form, the CDR3 reads TGCGCCAGCAGCTTACAACCCACTGGCTCTGGGGCCAACGTCCTGACTTTC.

The V call is TRBV20-1, the J call TRBJ2-6; possibly TRBD2 for D (5 bases). This CDR3 comprises 18 residues. V was clipped by 3 bases and J by 11 bases, with 29 bases between them. Germline CDR1 DFQATT, CDR2 SNEGSKA (reference sequence). CDR3 in DNA: TGCAGTGCTAGGATTGTGGAGGTACACTATCGAAAGGGCGACGTCCTGACTTTC. Translated, it gives CSARIVEVHYRKGDVLTF.

The sample holds many counts of this clonotype. This chain links TRBV24-1 with TRBJ1-4; 7 bases are a match to TRBD1. Looked up from germline, CDR1 is KGHDR and CDR2 is SFDVKD. V was clipped by 7 bases and J by 4 bases; unmatched bases: 11. The CDR3 totals 16 residues. This chain's CDR3 is CATSEFQGVFNEKLFF. The CDR3 bases are TGTGCCACCAGCGAGTTCCAGGGGGTTTTTAATGAAAAACTGTTTTTT.

This clonotype was counted at least ten times. This chain uses TRBV5-1 with TRBJ2-4; 8 nucleotides match TRBD1. The CDR3 extends over 15 amino acids. The germline gives CDR1 SGHRS, CDR2 YFSETQ. V was pared by 3 bases and J by 5 bases, with 7 bases of the junction left unmatched. This CDR3 is CASSWAGGPQNIQYF. The CDR3, as DNA: TGCGCCAGCAGCTGGGCAGGGGGCCCCCAAAACATTCAGTACTTC.

This clonotype was seen repeatedly, ten times or more. The chain uses TRBV7-6 and TRBJ2-1; D gene uncertain. Germline V gives CDR1 SGHVS, CDR2 FNYEAQ. This CDR3 is 13 amino acids long. Deletions cut 0 bases from V and 6 bases from J, with 6 bases between. This CDR3 is CASSLAETNEQFF. CDR3 nucleotides: TGTGCCAGCAGCTTAGCCGAGACCAATGAGCAGTTCTTC.

This clonotype was recorded at least ten times. The chain combines TRBV10-3 with TRBJ2-1; D uncertain. Trimming pared 0 bases from V and 10 bases from J, leaving 13 bases between. The CDR3 runs to 14 residues. Germline V gene sequence: CDR1 ENHRY, CDR2 SYGVKD. CDR3 protein: CAISESGVGREQFF. As DNA, the CDR3 is TGTGCCATCAGTGAGTCAGGAGTAGGTAGGGAGCAGTTCTTC.

V gene TRBV27 combines with J gene TRBJ2-1; D is undetermined. Trimming shortened V by 6 bases and J by 9 bases, and 15 bases separated the two germline ends. The CDR3 runs 13 residues. Germline CDR1 is MNHEY and CDR2 is SMNVEV (reference sequence). The DNA of the CDR3 is TGTGCCAGCAGATCTACTACTCTCGGTGAGCAGTTCTTC. It is translated as CASRSTTLGEQFF.

This clonotype has a count of ten or more. A read error may account for a junction end that differs from germline. The chain links TRBV5-1 to TRBJ2-1; TRBD1 matches 7 bases. This CDR3 contains 17 residues. CDR1 and CDR2 from the germline V gene are SGHRS and YFSETQ. The CDR3 region is CASSPGIATGSSNEQFF. Written as DNA, the CDR3 is TGCGCCAGCAGCCCCGGCATCGCGACAGGGTCCTCCAATGAGCAGTTCTTC.

The chain joins TRBV7-2 to TRBJ2-3, with D unclear. V lost 1 base to trimming and J lost 1 base, with 9 bases between them. CDR1 and CDR2 (germline): SGHTA, FQGNSA. This CDR3 has 15 amino acids. Here the CDR3 DNA reads TGTGCCAGCAGCTTAGAGGGATTCGGCACAGATACGCAGTATTTT. As protein: CASSLEGFGTDTQYF.

This clonotype was recorded at least ten times. The V and J genes are TRBV9 and TRBJ2-3, with D hard to call. The CDR3 spans 12 residues. Trimming pared 2 bases from V and 6 bases from J, leaving 7 bases between. The germline gives CDR1 SGDLS, CDR2 YYNGEE. The CDR3 DNA sequence: TGTGCCAGCAGCGTTTCCTTGGATACGCAGTATTTT. Its translation: CASSVSLDTQYF.

In this sample, this clonotype turned up many times. This chain joins TRBV28 and TRBJ1-5; D perhaps matches TRBD1 (6 bases). The V and J ends lost 5 bases and 7 bases respectively, with 12 bases between them. The CDR3 runs to 13 residues. The germline V gene has CDR1 MDHEN and CDR2 SYDVKM. The CDR3 spells CASSVGAGQPQHF. In DNA form, the CDR3 reads TGTGCCAGCAGTGTGGGGGCAGGACAGCCCCAGCATTTT.

This clonotype was detected ten times or more. V gene TRBV7-2 combines with J gene TRBJ2-1, with 7 bases identical to TRBD1. There are 13 residues in the CDR3. J was trimmed by 9 bases and V by 5 bases; bases with no gene match: 7. Germline V gene data show CDR1 as SGHTA and CDR2 as FQGNSA. CDR3 residues: CASSLRQGGEQFF. CDR3 in DNA: TGTGCCAGCAGCCTAAGACAGGGCGGTGAGCAGTTCTTC.

This clonotype was observed at least ten times. This chain links TRBV20-1 with TRBJ2-2; possibly TRBD1 for D (5 bases). The V end was cut by 6 bases, the J end by 6 bases, with 14 bases between. The CDR3 is 13 amino acids. Germline CDR1 DFQATT, CDR2 SNEGSKA (reference sequence). The CDR3 spells CSARVPWAGELFF. The CDR3 nucleotides read TGCAGTGCCAGGGTCCCCTGGGCCGGGGAGCTGTTTTTT.

This clonotype was seen ten or more times. The chain uses TRBV13 and TRBJ2-5, with 7 bases matching TRBD1. V was clipped by 5 bases and J by 0 bases; unmatched bases: 12. Germline-derived CDR1 and CDR2 are PRHDT and FYEKMQ (reference sequence). This CDR3 region has 17 residues. CDR3 residues: CASSPPAQGQDQETQYF. DNA for the CDR3: TGTGCCAGCAGCCCCCCAGCACAAGGACAGGACCAAGAGACCCAGTACTTC.

J is TRBJ2-3 and V is TRBV20-1, with 8 bases identical to TRBD1. The CDR3 loop spans 17 amino acids. V shed 7 bases, J shed 0 bases, and the junction held 15 bases outside the gene matches. Per the germline V gene, CDR1 is DFQATT and CDR2 is SNEGSKA (reference sequence). CDR3 nucleotide sequence: TGCAGTGTCTGCGGCCAAGGTCAGGGGGCGAGCACAGATACGCAGTATTTT. Translating it yields CSVCGQGQGASTDTQYF.

This clonotype was counted many times. The chain employs TRBV10-3 and TRBJ2-2, with a tentative D call TRBD2 (6 bases). With 4 bases removed from V and 0 bases from J, the gap between germline ends came to 6 bases. Germline V gene sequence: CDR1 ENHRY, CDR2 SYGVKD. The CDR3 is 14 residues long. The CDR3 nucleotides read TGTGCCATCAGTGCTAGCGCGAACACCGGGGAGCTGTTTTTT. Its protein product is CAISASANTGELFF.

This clonotype was counted ten times or more. The chain has TRBV12-3 or TRBV12-4 and TRBJ1-5; TRBD1 agrees at 11 bases. After removal of 4 bases from V and 8 bases from J, the junction contained 1 base not matched to a gene. The CDR3 spans 13 residues. The chain's CDR3 is CASSWTGGEPQHF. CDR3 DNA sequence: TGTGCCAGCAGTTGGACAGGGGGCGAGCCCCAGCATTTT.

In this sample, this clonotype turned up many times. The chain links TRBV29-1 to TRBJ1-3; D remains ambiguous. The CDR3 extends over 15 amino acids. The germline V gene has CDR1 SQVTM and CDR2 ANQGSEA. V lost 4 bases and J 0 bases, leaving 13 bases between the germline ends. The CDR3 sequence is CSVVVRALSGNTIYF. CDR3 sequence (DNA): TGCAGCGTTGTTGTTCGGGCCCTCTCTGGAAACACCATATATTTT.

For this clonotype: Germline and junction disagree at one end, which may indicate a read error. The chain carries TRBV5-1 and TRBJ2-5, with no clear D. This CDR3 is built from 14 residues. Germline lookup yields CDR1 SGHRS and CDR2 YFSETQ. CDR3 sequence (DNA): TGCGCCAGCACCCCTCCCGCCTACCAGGAGACCCAGTACTTC. Its translation is CASTPPAYQETQYF.

This clonotype occurred many times. V and J are TRBV10-3 and TRBJ2-3, with D unresolved. Germline V lookup: CDR1 ENHRY, CDR2 SYGVKD. The CDR3 has 11 amino acids. V was cut by 3 bases and J by 8 bases, with 6 bases left in between. The CDR3 DNA sequence: TGTGCCATCAGTGATGGCAGTACGCAGTATTTT. It specifies CAISDGSTQYF.

This clonotype was counted at least ten times. The J gene is TRBJ1-2, the V gene TRBV28; no definite D call. This CDR3 region has 14 residues. Trimming shortened V by 5 bases and J by 3 bases, and 13 bases separated the two germline ends. The germline gives CDR1 MDHEN, CDR2 SYDVKM. The CDR3 DNA is TGTGCCAGCAGTGCTGACCCTGCGGACTATGGCTACACCTTC. Translation gives CASSADPADYGYTF.

This clonotype was seen a few times. The genes are TRBV15 and TRBJ2-2; 11 bases are a match to TRBD2. In germline, CDR1 is LNHNV, CDR2 YYDKDF (reference sequence). CDR3 size: 18 residues. After removal of 0 bases from V and 0 bases from J, the junction contained 3 bases not matched to a gene. The CDR3 sequence: CATSRELAGAANTGELFF. The CDR3 DNA sequence: TGTGCCACCAGCAGAGAACTAGCGGGGGCCGCGAACACCGGGGAGCTGTTTTTT.

This clonotype was seen at least ten times. The chain has TRBV11-1 and TRBJ1-2; D not resolved. This CDR3 has 13 residues. Trimming left V 3 bases short and J 3 bases short, with 8 bases between. CDR1 and CDR2 from the germline V gene are SGHAT and FQDESV (reference sequence). CDR3: CASSFRPDYGYTF. CDR3 coding DNA: TGTGCCAGCAGCTTCCGGCCCGACTATGGCTACACCTTC.

The chain is built from TRBV20-1 and TRBJ2-1, with 8 nucleotides matching TRBD1. Per the germline V gene, CDR1 is DFQATT and CDR2 is SNEGSKA (reference sequence). The CDR3 has 16 residues. The trim removed 6 bases at V and 5 bases at J, leaving 15 bases unmatched. CDR3 sequence reads: CSAHIPGQGVNNEQFF. The CDR3 region has the DNA TGCAGTGCCCACATCCCCGGACAGGGAGTCAACAATGAGCAGTTCTTC.

This clonotype has at least ten counts. The chain couples TRBV5-1 to TRBJ1-1, with D possibly matching TRBD1 (5 bases). Germline V gives CDR1 SGHRS, CDR2 YFSETQ. Deletions cut 1 base from V and 5 bases from J, with 12 bases between. This CDR3 has 14 residues. Here the CDR3 reads CASSLQQGRTEAFF. The CDR3 DNA sequence: TGCGCCAGCAGCTTGCAGCAGGGTAGGACTGAAGCTTTCTTT.

This clonotype came up many times. A read error may account for a junction end that differs from germline. The CDR3 spells CSATGLAGGPRIF. In DNA, the CDR3 is TGCAGTGCTACGGGACTAGCGGGAGGGCCGCGGATCTTC. The chain links TRBV20-1 to TRBJ2-1; 16 bases fit TRBD2. This CDR3 region has 13 residues. Germline loops: CDR1 DFQATT, CDR2 SNEGSKA (reference sequence).

This clonotype was counted ten times or more. This chain links TRBV20-1 with TRBJ1-2, with D perhaps matching TRBD1 (5 bases). Deletions cut 6 bases from V and 4 bases from J, with 15 bases between. The CDR3 runs 13 residues. Germline V gives CDR1 DFQATT, CDR2 SNEGSKA (reference sequence). The CDR3 protein is CSALTRGPYGYTF. Written as DNA, the CDR3 is TGCAGTGCCCTCACCCGGGGACCCTATGGCTACACCTTC.

This clonotype has at least ten counts. The V call is TRBV9, the J call TRBJ1-2; weak D call: TRBD1 (5 bases). The V gene's germline CDR1 is SGDLS and CDR2 YYNGEE. The CDR3 runs 15 residues. Trimming removed 0 bases from V and 5 bases from J, with 14 bases in between. In DNA, the CDR3 is TGTGCCAGCAGCGTAGCCGATAGGGGATGGTATGGCTACACCTTC. This codes for CASSVADRGWYGYTF.

This clonotype came up many times. The chain links TRBV6-5 to TRBJ2-7; no clear D. Germline CDR1 and CDR2: MNHEY and SVGAGI. The CDR3 has 14 amino acids. Trimming left V 0 bases short and J 3 bases short, with 9 bases between. The CDR3 protein is CASSYSTRSYEQYF. The CDR3 bases are TGTGCCAGCAGTTACTCGACCCGGAGCTACGAGCAGTACTTC.